What follows are 29 T cell receptor beta chains derived from one specimen sequenced in a study of blood T cell repertoires in COVID-19. TCRdb's table, derived via immunoSEQ multiplex PCR, lists solely in-frame clones and lacks some. The sample yields about 430,000 clones, over 85% seen once. Sequenced material: peripheral blood. These receptors came from a man between 18 and 35 years old with COVID-19, enrolled during active disease.

V gene TRBV18 combines with J gene TRBJ1-1, with D perhaps TRBD1 (6 bases). Germline V gives CDR1 KGHSH, CDR2 LQKENI. V lost 6 bases and J 4 bases, leaving 12 bases between the germline ends. The CDR3 contains 13 residues. CDR3 nucleotides: TGTGCCAGCTCCTGGACAGAATCCACTGAAGCTTTCTTT. This gives the protein CASSWTESTEAFF.

The V and J genes are TRBV5-1 and TRBJ2-7, with D perhaps matching TRBD1 (6 bases). The CDR3 contains 13 residues. The V gene's germline CDR1 is SGHRS and CDR2 YFSETQ. Trimming shortened V by 5 bases and J by 6 bases, and 15 bases separated the two germline ends. The CDR3 here is CASRKDRYSEQYF. As DNA, the CDR3 is TGCGCCAGCAGAAAAGACAGGTATAGCGAGCAGTACTTC.

This clone occurred a few times. This chain uses TRBV7-9 with TRBJ2-2; no clear D gene. Germline CDR1 and CDR2: SEHNR and FQNEAQ (reference sequence). The CDR3 runs 12 residues. V gave up 5 bases and J gave up 3 bases, with 4 bases separating them. The CDR3 region has the DNA TGTGCCAGCAGCCTCCACACCGGGGAGCTGTTTTTT. As protein: CASSLHTGELFF.

This chain uses TRBV6-4 with TRBJ2-2; 14 nucleotides match TRBD2. V dropped 4 bases and J dropped 7; count of bases not matched to a gene: 8. The CDR3 contains 17 residues. The germline gives CDR1 MRHNA, CDR2 SNTAGT. The CDR3 nucleotides read TGTGCCAGCAGTGGTCGGACTAGCGGGGGGCGAGTCGGGGAGCTGTTTTTT. Translating it yields CASSGRTSGGRVGELFF.

The count of this clone is one. The rearrangement links TRBV6-1 to TRBJ2-7, with 8 bases that match TRBD1. Germline assignment: CDR1 MNHNS and CDR2 SASEGT. V lost 2 bases, J lost 1 base, and 16 bases stayed unmatched. The CDR3 totals 19 residues. CDR3 nucleotide sequence: TGTGCCAGCAGTGAAAAGCGTTCGGACAGGGCCAAATTTTCCTACGAGCAGTACTTC. The encoded protein is CASSEKRSDRAKFSYEQYF.

The genes are TRBV10-2 and TRBJ2-7; 8 nucleotides line up with TRBD2. J gave up 3 bases and V 7 bases, and 14 bases lay outside the gene matches. Germline loops: CDR1 WSHSY, CDR2 SAAADI. The CDR3 has 16 residues. Here the CDR3 DNA reads TGCGCCAGCACTGACTTACAGGGACTAGGGGTCTACGAGCAGTACTTC. Encoded protein: CASTDLQGLGVYEQYF.

The chain carries TRBV4-2 and TRBJ2-7; TRBD2 matches 9 bases. Germline values: CDR1 LGHNA, CDR2 YNFKEQ. The CDR3 length is 13 residues. The CDR3 loop reads CALPAGGPYEQYF. Here the CDR3 DNA reads TGTGCACTCCCAGCGGGAGGTCCCTACGAGCAGTACTTC.

J is TRBJ1-4 and V is TRBV3-1 (or the pseudogene TRBV3-2); perhaps TRBD1 as D (5 bases). The CDR3 loop spans 15 amino acids. Between the trimmed V and J ends, which lost 2 bases and 7 bases, there was a span of 14 bases. Germline V CDR1 and CDR2: LGHDT, YNNKEL (reference sequence). The CDR3 spells CASSQSVAQGEKLFF. CDR3 in DNA: TGTGCCAGCAGCCAATCCGTTGCCCAGGGTGAAAAACTGTTTTTT.

The chain couples TRBV30 to TRBJ2-7, with D tentatively TRBD1 (5 bases). Germline CDR1 is GTSNPN and CDR2 is SVGIG (reference sequence). There are 13 residues in the CDR3. V was shortened by 4 bases and J by 1 base, with 11 bases between the two germline ends. CDR3 loop: CAWNEGVSYEQYF. The CDR3 DNA is TGTGCCTGGAACGAAGGGGTTTCCTACGAGCAGTACTTC.

V usage is TRBV19 and J usage is TRBJ2-5; the match to TRBD2 covers 14 bases. The germline V gene encodes CDR1 LNHDA and CDR2 SQIVND (reference sequence). The ends lost 5 bases at V and 5 bases at J; junction bases unmatched: 7. The CDR3 spans 16 residues. CDR3 residues: CASSPGTSGSRETQYF. For the CDR3, the DNA is TGTGCCAGTAGTCCCGGGACTAGCGGGAGTCGGGAGACCCAGTACTTC.

This chain connects TRBV3-1 (or the pseudogene TRBV3-2) to TRBJ1-5, with D hard to call. Germline assignment: CDR1 LGHDT and CDR2 YNNKEL (reference sequence). The V gene lost 3 bases and the J gene lost 0 bases, with 6 bases spanning the gap. CDR3 length equals 14 residues. CDR3 protein: CASSQAYSNQPQHF. In DNA form, the CDR3 reads TGTGCCAGCAGCCAGGCTTATAGCAATCAGCCCCAGCATTTT.

The J gene is TRBJ2-7, the V gene TRBV6-6; the D gene is possibly TRBD1 (6 bases). The germline CDR1 and CDR2 sequences are MNHNY and SVGAGI (reference sequence). V dropped 4 bases and J dropped 9 bases, with 19 bases sitting between them. The CDR3 is 14 amino acids. The CDR3 DNA follows: TGTGCCAGCAGTTCAATAGGACAGTTGGGTGGGCAGTACTTC. It specifies CASSSIGQLGGQYF.

V gene TRBV6-2 or TRBV6-3 combines with J gene TRBJ2-2; tentative D call: TRBD1 (6 bases). Trimming left V 0 bases short and J 4 bases short, with 12 bases between. The CDR3 consists of 16 residues. Per the germline V gene, CDR1 is MNHEY and CDR2 is SVGEGT. In DNA, the CDR3 is TGTGCCAGCAGTTACTCAGCCGGGACACGCACCGGGGAGCTGTTTTTT. Encoded protein: CASSYSAGTRTGELFF.

The V and J genes are TRBV3-1 (or the pseudogene TRBV3-2) and TRBJ2-5, with a weak D call TRBD2 (7 bases). V lost 4 bases to trimming and J lost 4 bases, with 13 bases between them. The CDR3 runs 14 residues. CDR1 is LGHDT, CDR2 YNNKEL, per germline (reference sequence). For the CDR3, the DNA is TGTGCCAGCAGCCGGGGGGGGCGTCGAGAGACCCAGTACTTC. This codes for CASSRGGRRETQYF.

The chain combines TRBV5-1 with TRBJ2-2; the D gene is possibly TRBD1 (6 bases). Trimming took off 2 bases at V and 7 bases at J, with 12 bases between the two ends. Germline loops: CDR1 SGHRS, CDR2 YFSETQ. The CDR3 runs 14 residues. CDR3 DNA: TGCGCCAGCAGCTTCGGACAGTCTAGCGGGGAGCTGTTTTTT. Translated, it gives CASSFGQSSGELFF.

The chain carries TRBV19 and TRBJ1-1; weak D call: TRBD1 (6 bases). Germline CDR1 reads LNHDA; CDR2 reads SQIVND (reference sequence). There are 13 residues in the CDR3. V was pared by 5 bases and J by 7 bases, with 14 bases between. The CDR3 bases are TGTGCCAGTAGTTACGCAGGGGCCCTTGAAGCTTTCTTT. Translation gives CASSYAGALEAFF. The full variable domain, in which reference TRBV19 and TRBJ1-1 provide the parts outside the CDR3, is DGGITQSPKYLFRKEGQNVTLSCEQNLNHDAMYWYRQDPGQGLRLIYYSQIVNDFQKGDIAEGYSVSREKKESFPLTVTSAQKNPTAFYLCASSYAGALEAFFGQGTRLTVV.

The chain has TRBV27 and TRBJ2-1; 8 bases map to TRBD2. V shed 8 bases, J shed 6 bases, and the junction held 9 bases outside the gene matches. This CDR3 spans 14 amino acids. The germline gives CDR1 MNHEY, CDR2 SMNVEV (reference sequence). The CDR3 loop is CASLGAGGGNEQFF. Written as DNA, the CDR3 is TGTGCCAGCCTAGGGGCCGGGGGGGGCAATGAGCAGTTCTTC.

This clone was seen just once. This sequence joins TRBV27 and TRBJ2-1; 7 positions agree with TRBD1. J lost 7 bases, V lost 5 bases, and 14 bases had no gene match. Germline lookup yields CDR1 MNHEY and CDR2 SMNVEV (reference sequence). The CDR3 is made up of 16 amino acids. The CDR3 bases are TGTGCCAGCAGTACCCTCGGACAGGATTCATGGAATGAGCAGTTCTTC. Protein: CASSTLGQDSWNEQFF.

This rearrangement joins TRBV7-8 to TRBJ2-7; 8 positions agree with TRBD1. The germline CDR1 and CDR2 sequences are SGHVS and FQNEAQ. CDR3 length equals 18 residues. V lost 1 base and J lost 3; bases outside the gene matches: 14. The DNA of the CDR3 is TGTGCCAGCAGCTTAGGAGGGATGACAGGGGTTAGTTTCTACGAGCAGTACTTC. It codes for CASSLGGMTGVSFYEQYF.

The CDR3: CASSTGGDADTQYF. The CDR3 DNA reads as TGTGCCAGCAGCACAGGGGGGGATGCAGATACGCAGTATTTT. The J gene is TRBJ2-3, the V gene TRBV6-5, with a tentative D call TRBD1 (8 bases). Trimming left V 6 bases short and J 4 bases short, with 14 bases between. CDR1 and CDR2 from the germline V gene are MNHEY and SVGAGI. This CDR3 is 14 amino acids long.

The rearrangement links TRBV11-2 to TRBJ1-2; D is unclear. This CDR3 is 14 amino acids long. V was clipped by 3 bases and J by 0 bases, with 8 bases between them. Germline assignment: CDR1 SGHAT and CDR2 FQNNGV. The CDR3 DNA reads as TGTGCCAGCAGCTTTCTAGATACTAACTATGGCTACACCTTC. It translates to CASSFLDTNYGYTF.

The chain joins TRBV6-1 to TRBJ1-5; D perhaps matches TRBD1 (6 bases). V was pared by 1 base and J by 2 bases, with 15 bases between. Germline V lookup: CDR1 MNHNS, CDR2 SASEGT. The CDR3 is 17 amino acids. The CDR3 region has the DNA TGTGCCAGCAGTGAAGGACCCAGGGGTTGGGGCAATCAGCCCCAGCATTTT. Encoded protein: CASSEGPRGWGNQPQHF.

The rearrangement joins TRBV3-1 (or the pseudogene TRBV3-2) to TRBJ1-6; D remains ambiguous. Trimming shortened V by 1 base and J by 5 bases, and 6 bases separated the two germline ends. The CDR3 has 14 amino acids. CDR1 is LGHDT and CDR2 is YNNKEL in the germline V gene (reference sequence). Written as DNA, the CDR3 is TGTGCCAGCAGCCAAGGGCCCCATAATTCACCCCTCCACTTT. Translating it yields CASSQGPHNSPLHF.

This clone was observed a single time. The chain recombines TRBV7-2 with TRBJ2-7; possible D gene TRBD1, 6 bases. CDR3 length: 14 amino acids. Germline CDR1 is SGHTA and CDR2 is FQGNSA. The V end lost 0 bases, the J end lost 6 bases, and 12 bases lay between the germline ends. The CDR3 sequence is CASSLARTALEQYF. The DNA of the CDR3 is TGTGCCAGCAGCTTAGCAAGGACAGCTCTCGAGCAGTACTTC.

This chain connects TRBV30 to TRBJ2-1; TRBD2 agrees at 7 bases. The CDR3 totals 15 residues. Losses at the gene ends were 4 bases for V and 0 bases for J; bases not matched to a gene: 6. Germline lookup yields CDR1 GTSNPN and CDR2 SVGIG (reference sequence). This CDR3 is CAWIKRGSSYNEQFF. Here the CDR3 DNA reads TGTGCCTGGATAAAGCGGGGAAGCTCCTACAATGAGCAGTTCTTC.

J is TRBJ1-2 and V is TRBV3-1 (or the pseudogene TRBV3-2); 7 nucleotides match TRBD1. The CDR3 has 13 residues. Germline V gene data show CDR1 as LGHDT and CDR2 as YNNKEL (reference sequence). After removal of 2 bases from V and 4 bases from J, the junction contained 1 base not matched to a gene. CDR3 region: CASSQPGGYGYTF. The DNA of the CDR3 is TGTGCCAGCAGCCAACCAGGGGGCTATGGCTACACCTTC.

V gene TRBV7-9 combines with J gene TRBJ2-2; 7 bases map to TRBD1. CDR1 and CDR2 from the germline V gene are SEHNR and FQNEAQ (reference sequence). CDR3 length: 16 residues. With V trimmed by 3 bases and J by 0 bases, 4 bases remained unmatched. The CDR3 DNA is TGTGCCAGCAGCTTTTACAGGGGCTCGAACACCGGGGAGCTGTTTTTT. Translating gives CASSFYRGSNTGELFF.

The CDR3 nucleotides read TGTGCCAGCAGCCCTTGGGGGGGCGCGGGTGGCTACACCTTC. Translation: CASSPWGGAGGYTF. The rearrangement joins TRBV11-2 to TRBJ1-2; TRBD1 is a possible D gene (6 bases). Germline CDR1 reads SGHAT; CDR2 reads FQNNGV. Trimming took off 5 bases at V and 7 bases at J, with 17 bases between the two ends. The CDR3 consists of 14 residues.

The chain employs TRBV5-6 and TRBJ2-5; unclear D gene. The V end lost 0 bases, the J end lost 5 bases, and 8 bases lay between the germline ends. CDR1 and CDR2 from the germline V gene are SGHDT and YYEEEE. The length of the CDR3 is 13 residues. CDR3 nucleotides: TGTGCCAGCAGCTTGGTGTTATCTGAGACCCAGTACTTC. Its translation: CASSLVLSETQYF.